A selection of T cell receptor beta chains follows, all from one sample in a study of blood T cell repertoires in COVID-19. The assay was immunoSEQ multiplex PCR, and TCRdb's table has in-frame clones only and misses some. Of 100,000 to 150,000 clones detected, 60% to 80% appear once; the ten largest clones hold approximately 2%. The material sequenced was peripheral blood. The origin of the receptors is a woman between 65 and 79 years old with acute or convalescent COVID-19. CDR3s include the opening cysteine and the closing phenylalanine or tryptophan. The order of the fields is D gene, V gene, J gene, clone size, CDR3 length, CDR3 DNA, CDR3 protein. D genes are given only for firm matches. Rows give clone size only sometimes, using once, few, many, or a class for an expanded clone.

d_gene: .
v_gene: TRBV5-4
j_gene: TRBJ1-1
abundance: .
len: 14
CDR3nt: TGTGCCAGCGAGCAGGGCGGGGGGGACACTGAAGCTTTCTTT
CDR3aa: CASEQGGGDTEAFF

d_gene: TRBD1
v_gene: TRBV12-5
j_gene: TRBJ1-2
abundance: .
len: 13
CDR3nt: TGTGCTAGTGGTTTCCAGGGGGACTATGGCTACACCTTC
CDR3aa: CASGFQGDYGYTF

d_gene: .
v_gene: TRBV4-1
j_gene: TRBJ1-5
abundance: once
len: 16
CDR3nt: TGCGCCAGCAGCCAAGAGACAAGCCTTAGCAATCAGCCCCAGCATTTT
CDR3aa: CASSQETSLSNQPQHF

d_gene: .
v_gene: TRBV28
j_gene: TRBJ2-5
abundance: .
len: 14
CDR3nt: TGTGCCAGCTTACAGGGAGGGGGTGCGGAGACCCAGTACTTC
CDR3aa: CASLQGGGAETQYF

d_gene: .
v_gene: TRBV6-5
j_gene: TRBJ1-2
abundance: few
len: 13
CDR3nt: TGTGCCAGCCTCCAGGGCCCTAACTATGGCTACACCTTC
CDR3aa: CASLQGPNYGYTF

d_gene: .
v_gene: TRBV19
j_gene: TRBJ1-5
abundance: .
len: 14
CDR3nt: TGTGCCAGTACCCCAAGGCGGGGAAAGGAACCCCAGCATTTT
CDR3aa: CASTPRRGKEPQHF

d_gene: TRBD1
v_gene: TRBV29-1
j_gene: TRBJ2-7
abundance: few
len: 13
CDR3nt: TGCAGCGTTGAGGACAGGGACTCCTACGAGCAGTACTTC
CDR3aa: CSVEDRDSYEQYF

d_gene: .
v_gene: TRBV7-9
j_gene: TRBJ1-2
abundance: .
len: 15
CDR3nt: TGTGCCAGCAGCTTAGATCTTCCGACAGGACACGGCTACACCTTC
CDR3aa: CASSLDLPTGHGYTF

d_gene: .
v_gene: TRBV5-1
j_gene: TRBJ2-7
abundance: .
len: 13
CDR3nt: TGCGCCAGCCGGTGGGGCTCAGGGTACGAGCAGTACTTC
CDR3aa: CASRWGSGYEQYF

d_gene: TRBD1
v_gene: TRBV2
j_gene: TRBJ2-5
abundance: few
len: 14
CDR3nt: TGTGCCAGCAAAAGTAATACAGGGGTTGAGACCCAGTACTTC
CDR3aa: CASKSNTGVETQYF

d_gene: .
v_gene: TRBV4-3
j_gene: TRBJ2-7
abundance: .
len: 15
CDR3nt: TGCGCCAGCAGCCAAGATTGGACAACTTCCTACGAGCAGTACTTC
CDR3aa: CASSQDWTTSYEQYF

d_gene: TRBD1
v_gene: TRBV11-2
j_gene: TRBJ2-7
abundance: .
len: 18
CDR3nt: TGTGCCAGCAGCTCCCTCATCGGACCTCAGGGGGCTCTTTACGAGCAGTACTTC
CDR3aa: CASSSLIGPQGALYEQYF

d_gene: .
v_gene: TRBV2
j_gene: TRBJ1-2
abundance: .
len: 12
CDR3nt: TGTGCCACGCCTACCTCCGGCTATGGCTACACCTTC
CDR3aa: CATPTSGYGYTF

d_gene: .
v_gene: TRBV4-1
j_gene: TRBJ1-2
abundance: .
len: 14
CDR3nt: TGCGCCAGCAGCCTCCCCGGGGGGGCAGGTGGCTACACCTTC
CDR3aa: CASSLPGGAGGYTF

d_gene: TRBD1
v_gene: TRBV5-5
j_gene: TRBJ1-5
abundance: .
len: 15
CDR3nt: TGTGCCAGCAGCCCGATAGGGGGCCTCAATCAGCCCCAGCATTTT
CDR3aa: CASSPIGGLNQPQHF

d_gene: TRBD1
v_gene: TRBV3-1/TRBV3-2
j_gene: TRBJ1-2
abundance: .
len: 14
CDR3nt: TGTGCCAGCAGCCAAGATACAGGGGGCGGTGGCTACACCTTC
CDR3aa: CASSQDTGGGGYTF

d_gene: .
v_gene: TRBV4-3
j_gene: TRBJ2-3
abundance: once
len: 13
CDR3nt: TGCGCCAGCAGCCAATTTCGGGGTGGAACGCAGTATTTT
CDR3aa: CASSQFRGGTQYF

d_gene: TRBD1
v_gene: TRBV12-5
j_gene: TRBJ1-2
abundance: once
len: 17
CDR3nt: TGTGCTAGTGGTTTGGGAGGAATACAGGGGTATATAAATGGCTACACCTTC
CDR3aa: CASGLGGIQGYINGYTF

d_gene: TRBD1
v_gene: TRBV19
j_gene: TRBJ1-4
abundance: .
len: 14
CDR3nt: TGTGCCAGAAAGATCGGGACAGGGGGCGCCGGACTGTTTTTT
CDR3aa: CARKIGTGGAGLFF

d_gene: TRBD1
v_gene: TRBV18
j_gene: TRBJ1-2
abundance: .
len: 13
CDR3nt: TGTGCCAGCTCAACTCAGGGGGGCTATGGCTACACCTTC
CDR3aa: CASSTQGGYGYTF

d_gene: TRBD2
v_gene: TRBV7-9
j_gene: TRBJ2-3
abundance: .
len: 18
CDR3nt: TGTGCCAGCAGCCCCGGGACTAGCTCATATTCTAGCACAGATACGCAGTATTTT
CDR3aa: CASSPGTSSYSSTDTQYF

d_gene: TRBD1
v_gene: TRBV28
j_gene: TRBJ1-5
abundance: .
len: 16
CDR3nt: TGTGCCAGCAGTCCCCGGACAGGGGGCTTCAATCAGCCCCAGCATTTT
CDR3aa: CASSPRTGGFNQPQHF

d_gene: TRBD2
v_gene: TRBV15
j_gene: TRBJ2-3
abundance: few
len: 17
CDR3nt: TGTGCCACCAGCAGAGATCTGGGGGGGAGTCACACAGATACGCAGTATTTT
CDR3aa: CATSRDLGGSHTDTQYF

d_gene: TRBD2
v_gene: TRBV30
j_gene: TRBJ2-7
abundance: .
len: 15
CDR3nt: TGTGCCTGGAGTAGGATTCTAGCGGGGGGCGACGAGCAGTACTTC
CDR3aa: CAWSRILAGGDEQYF

d_gene: TRBD2
v_gene: TRBV28
j_gene: TRBJ2-3
abundance: few
len: 17
CDR3nt: TGTGCCAGCAGTTCCCCGGGACTAGCGGGTGACACAGATACGCAGTATTTT
CDR3aa: CASSSPGLAGDTDTQYF

d_gene: .
v_gene: TRBV28
j_gene: TRBJ2-1
abundance: .
len: 16
CDR3nt: TGTGCCAGCAGCCCACTCGTGGGGAGCTCCTACAATGAGCAGTTCTTC
CDR3aa: CASSPLVGSSYNEQFF

d_gene: TRBD1
v_gene: TRBV28
j_gene: TRBJ1-3
abundance: .
len: 15
CDR3nt: TGTGCCAGCAGCCCATATACAGGGGCTGGAAACACCATATATTTT
CDR3aa: CASSPYTGAGNTIYF

d_gene: .
v_gene: TRBV6-1
j_gene: TRBJ2-6
abundance: .
len: 15
CDR3nt: TGTGCCAGCAGTGAATTCCGGACAGAGGCCAACGTCCTGACTTTC
CDR3aa: CASSEFRTEANVLTF

d_gene: .
v_gene: TRBV5-8
j_gene: TRBJ2-2
abundance: once
len: 15
CDR3nt: TGTGCCAGCAGCCTTCGGAGGGGGAACACCGGGGAGCTGTTTTTT
CDR3aa: CASSLRRGNTGELFF

d_gene: TRBD2
v_gene: TRBV5-5
j_gene: TRBJ2-1
abundance: .
len: 15
CDR3nt: TGTGCCAGCAGCCTGGGGACTAGCGGTTACAATGAGCAGTTCTTC
CDR3aa: CASSLGTSGYNEQFF

d_gene: TRBD1
v_gene: TRBV28
j_gene: TRBJ2-2
abundance: .
len: 15
CDR3nt: TGTGCCAGCAGTCTCGACAGGGCCGGAACCGGGGAGCTGTTTTTT
CDR3aa: CASSLDRAGTGELFF

d_gene: TRBD2
v_gene: TRBV2
j_gene: TRBJ2-1
abundance: few
len: 17
CDR3nt: TGTGCCAGCAGTGGGGGACTAGCGGGAGGGCCTTACAATGAGCAGTTCTTC
CDR3aa: CASSGGLAGGPYNEQFF

d_gene: TRBD2
v_gene: TRBV7-8
j_gene: TRBJ2-3
abundance: .
len: 15
CDR3nt: TGTGCCAGCAGCCCCGGGACTAGCGGGCCAGATACGCAGTATTTT
CDR3aa: CASSPGTSGPDTQYF

d_gene: TRBD1
v_gene: TRBV6-5
j_gene: TRBJ1-6
abundance: .
len: 14
CDR3nt: TGTGCCAGCAGGGCAGGGGGCTCAAATTCACCCCTCCACTTT
CDR3aa: CASRAGGSNSPLHF

d_gene: .
v_gene: TRBV6-5
j_gene: TRBJ1-2
abundance: .
len: 13
CDR3nt: TGTGCCAGCAGTTACTCCAGGTTTCGGGGTCCTACCTTC
CDR3aa: CASSYSRFRGPTF

d_gene: .
v_gene: TRBV19
j_gene: TRBJ1-3
abundance: .
len: 15
CDR3nt: TGTGCCAGTAGTCTACGACAGGACCATTTTGGCACCATATATTTT
CDR3aa: CASSLRQDHFGTIYF

d_gene: .
v_gene: TRBV3-1/TRBV3-2
j_gene: TRBJ1-1
abundance: .
len: 13
CDR3nt: TGTGCCAGCAGCTTCGGACAGTCGACTGAAGCTTTCTTT
CDR3aa: CASSFGQSTEAFF

d_gene: .
v_gene: TRBV9
j_gene: TRBJ1-2
abundance: medium-sized
len: 14
CDR3nt: TGTGCCAGCAGCGTGGGAGGGGGGAGCTATGGCTACACCTTC
CDR3aa: CASSVGGGSYGYTF

d_gene: .
v_gene: TRBV30
j_gene: TRBJ1-4
abundance: .
len: 15
CDR3nt: TGTGCCTGGAGTGTACAGGGAGGGTCTAATGAAAAACTGTTTTTT
CDR3aa: CAWSVQGGSNEKLFF